This T cell receptor (beta chain) was documented in a study of beta chain features in type 1 diabetes. Study at large: Cells sorted and examined across all samples totaled more than 90,000,000.

For this clone: The antigen is unknown.

cDNA synthesis used the whole RNA isolate, giving expressed TCRB sequences. Here immunoSEQ multiplex PCR was the method, and the copy in TCRdb shows in-frame clones only, minus some. The table has about 270,000 clones, over 12% seen once. Purities in excess of 98% were seen in all sorted populations. Broader study findings: The study notes PCR might favor shorter templates equally in patients and controls. Naive, central memory and Treg TCRB repertoires appeared more alike in patients than in healthy donors.

Trimming cost V 6 bases and J 3 bases; bases outside gene matches: 7. The CDR3 consists of 14 residues. Germline V gives CDR1 MGHDK, CDR2 SYGVNS. The sequence derives from a woman aged 40 to 49 in good health. Material for sequencing was naive CD4+ T cells from blood. The chain carries TRBV25-1 and TRBJ1-2; TRBD1 matches 7 bases. CDR3 in amino acids: CASSHRGWDYGYTF. DNA for the CDR3: TGTGCCAGCAGCCACAGGGGTTGGGACTATGGCTACACCTTC.